This T cell receptor (beta chain) was sequenced during a study of blood T cell repertoires in COVID-19. The CDR3 sequence is 13 residues long. In germline, CDR1 is GTSNPN, CDR2 SVGIG (reference sequence). V was trimmed by 1 base and J by 1 base, leaving 7 bases between them. Sequencing used immunoSEQ multiplex PCR; TCRdb keeps in-frame clones, though not all of them. This sample carries tens of thousands of clones, approximately 90% of them seen once, and the ten largest clones take 2.5% to 3.5%. The chain has TRBV30 and TRBJ1-1; D call uncertain. The sample was PBMCs or T cells enriched from blood (not recorded which). The TCR originated in a woman in her fifties or sixties who had recovered from COVID-19. In DNA, the CDR3 is TGTGCCTGGAGTGCTACAGCGAACACTGAAGCTTTCTTT. It encodes CAWSATANTEAFF.